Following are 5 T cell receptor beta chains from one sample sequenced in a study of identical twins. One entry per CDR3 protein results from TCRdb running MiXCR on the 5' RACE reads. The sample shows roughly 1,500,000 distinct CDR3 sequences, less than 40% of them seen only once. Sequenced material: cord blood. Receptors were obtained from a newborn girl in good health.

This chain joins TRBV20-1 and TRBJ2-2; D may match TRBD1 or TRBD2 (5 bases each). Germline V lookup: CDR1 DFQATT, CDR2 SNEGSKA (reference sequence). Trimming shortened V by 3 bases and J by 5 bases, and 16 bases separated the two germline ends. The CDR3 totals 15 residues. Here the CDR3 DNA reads TGCAGTGCTAGTCGACAGTTTGGGACGACCGGGGAGCTGTTTTTT. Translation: CSASRQFGTTGELFF.

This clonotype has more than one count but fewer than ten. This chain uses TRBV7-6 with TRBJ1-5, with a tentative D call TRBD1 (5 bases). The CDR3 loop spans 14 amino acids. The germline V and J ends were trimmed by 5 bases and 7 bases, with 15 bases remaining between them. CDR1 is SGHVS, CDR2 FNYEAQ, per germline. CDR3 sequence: CASSKGVEGQPQHF. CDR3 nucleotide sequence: TGTGCCAGCAGCAAAGGGGTGGAGGGACAGCCCCAGCATTTT.

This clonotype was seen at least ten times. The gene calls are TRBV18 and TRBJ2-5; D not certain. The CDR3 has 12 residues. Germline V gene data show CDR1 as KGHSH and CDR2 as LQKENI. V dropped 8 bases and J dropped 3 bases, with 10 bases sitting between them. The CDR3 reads CASSPLKETQYF. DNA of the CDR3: TGTGCCAGCAGCCCTTTGAAAGAGACCCAGTACTTC.

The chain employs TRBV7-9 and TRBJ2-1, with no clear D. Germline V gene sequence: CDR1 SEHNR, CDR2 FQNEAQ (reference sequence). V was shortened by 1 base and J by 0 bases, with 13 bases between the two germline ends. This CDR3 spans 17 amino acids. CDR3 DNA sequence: TGTGCCAGCAGCTTAGTCTCCCTGCAAAGCTCCTACAATGAGCAGTTCTTC. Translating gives CASSLVSLQSSYNEQFF.

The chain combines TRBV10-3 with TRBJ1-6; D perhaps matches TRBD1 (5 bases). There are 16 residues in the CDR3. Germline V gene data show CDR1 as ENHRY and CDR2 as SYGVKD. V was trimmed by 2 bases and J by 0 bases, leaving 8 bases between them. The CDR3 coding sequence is TGTGCCATCAGTGAGCGACAGAGCTCCTATAATTCACCCCTCCACTTT. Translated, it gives CAISERQSSYNSPLHF.